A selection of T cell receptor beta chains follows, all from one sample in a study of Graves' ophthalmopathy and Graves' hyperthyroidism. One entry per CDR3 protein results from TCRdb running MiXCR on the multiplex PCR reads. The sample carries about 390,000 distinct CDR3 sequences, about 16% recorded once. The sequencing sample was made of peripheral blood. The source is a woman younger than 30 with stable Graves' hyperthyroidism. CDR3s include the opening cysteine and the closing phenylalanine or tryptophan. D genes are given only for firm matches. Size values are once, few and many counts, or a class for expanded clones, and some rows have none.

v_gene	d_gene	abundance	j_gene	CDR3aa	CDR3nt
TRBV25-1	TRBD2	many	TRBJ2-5	CASKRGLVSETQYF	TGTGCCAGCAAAAGGGGACTAGTCTCTGAGACCCAGTACTTC
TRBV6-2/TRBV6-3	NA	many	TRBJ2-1	CASNRDGGPNNEQFF	TGTGCCAGCAACCGAGACGGCGGACCCAACAATGAGCAGTTCTTC
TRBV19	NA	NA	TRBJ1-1	CASTRGGTTEAFF	TGTGCCAGTACCCGGGGGGGTACCACTGAAGCTTTCTTT
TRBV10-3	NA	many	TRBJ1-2	CAISEGAGFGYTF	TGTGCCATCAGTGAGGGAGCAGGGTTTGGCTACACCTTC
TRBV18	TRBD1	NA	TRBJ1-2	CASSGDRFCGYTF	TGTGCCAGCTCCGGGGACAGGTTCTGTGGCTACACCTTC
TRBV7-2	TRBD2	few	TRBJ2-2	CASSLGPSDGLAGENTGELFF	TGTGCCAGCAGCTTAGGCCCCTCGGATGGACTAGCGGGGGAGAACACCGGGGAGCTGTTTTTT
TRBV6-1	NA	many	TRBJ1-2	CASRDGRTYGYTF	TGTGCCAGCAGGGACGGACGTACCTATGGCTACACCTTC
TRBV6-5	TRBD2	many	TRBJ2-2	CASSSLAGNANTGELFF	TGTGCCAGCAGTTCACTAGCGGGGAATGCGAACACCGGGGAGCTGTTTTTT
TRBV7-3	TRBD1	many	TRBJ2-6	CASSLQGAGANVLTF	TGTGCCAGCAGCTTACAGGGGGCTGGGGCCAACGTCCTGACTTTC
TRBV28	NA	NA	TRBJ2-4	CASSFEIKLAKNIQYF	TGTGCCAGCAGTTTCGAGATAAAACTAGCCAAAAACATTCAGTACTTC
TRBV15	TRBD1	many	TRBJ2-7	CATSRDGTGGDEQYF	TGTGCCACCAGCAGAGATGGAACAGGGGGCGACGAGCAGTACTTC
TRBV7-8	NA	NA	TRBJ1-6	CASTLFRGNSPLHF	TGTGCCAGCACCCTATTTCGGGGTAATTCACCCCTCCACTTT
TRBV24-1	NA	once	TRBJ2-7	CATSDPLGTYDQYF	TGTGCCACCAGTGACCCCCTGGGGACCTACGATCAGTACTTC
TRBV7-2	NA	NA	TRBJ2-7	CASSLNGALPEQYF	TGTGCCAGCAGCTTAAACGGGGCCCTTCCCGAGCAGTACTTC
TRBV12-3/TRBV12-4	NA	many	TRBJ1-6	CASSLREGSYNSPLHF	TGTGCCAGCAGTTTAAGAGAGGGCTCCTATAATTCACCCCTCCACTTT
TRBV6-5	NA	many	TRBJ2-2	CASSYSGRSTGELFF	TGTGCCAGCAGTTACTCGGGCAGGTCTACCGGGGAGCTGTTTTTT
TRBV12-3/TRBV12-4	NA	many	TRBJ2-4	CASSRSNIKYF	TGTGCCAGCAGCCGATCAAACATTAAGTACTTC
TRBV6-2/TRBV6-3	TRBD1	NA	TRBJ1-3	CASSDRAPGNTIYF	TGTGCCAGCAGTGACAGGGCTCCTGGAAACACTATATATTTT
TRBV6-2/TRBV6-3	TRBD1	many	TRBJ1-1	CASSYSNYRGRNTEAFF	TGTGCCAGCAGTTACTCCAATTACAGGGGAAGGAACACTGAAGCTTTCTTT
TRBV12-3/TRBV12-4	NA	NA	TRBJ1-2	CASSFGHEGGYTF	TGTGCCAGCAGTTTTGGGCACGAGGGTGGCTACACCTTC
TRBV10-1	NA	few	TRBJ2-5	CASSDARGTQYF	TGCGCCAGCAGTGATGCCAGGGGGACCCAGTACTTC
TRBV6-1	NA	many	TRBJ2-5	CASSSPRETQYF	TGTGCCAGCAGTTCCCCCCGAGAGACCCAGTACTTC
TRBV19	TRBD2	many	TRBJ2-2	CASLRAGRNTGELFF	TGTGCCAGTCTGCGAGCGGGGAGAAACACCGGGGAGCTGTTTTTT
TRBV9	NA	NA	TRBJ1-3	CASSVESRQPYSGNTTYF	TGTGCCAGCAGCGTAGAATCCAGGCAGCCCTACTCTGGAAACACCACATATTTT
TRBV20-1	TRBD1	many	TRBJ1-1	CSASDRGGTEAFF	TGCAGTGCGTCGGACAGGGGAGGGACTGAAGCTTTCTTT
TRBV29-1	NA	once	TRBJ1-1	CSVESLTALDTEAFF	TGCAGCGTTGAATCCCTAACAGCGCTGGACACTGAAGCTTTCTTT
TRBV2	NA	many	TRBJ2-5	CASWEGGLRETQYF	TGTGCCAGCTGGGAAGGAGGACTCCGAGAGACCCAGTACTTC
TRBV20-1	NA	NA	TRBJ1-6	CSAPNLQGLPSPLHF	TGCAGTGCTCCGAACCTACAGGGACTGCCCTCACCCCTCCACTTT
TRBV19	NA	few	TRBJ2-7	CASSIFKGPGYEQYF	TGTGCCAGTAGTATTTTTAAAGGTCCCGGCTACGAGCAGTACTTC
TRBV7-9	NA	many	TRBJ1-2	CASSREEWGGYTF	TGTGCCAGCAGCCGCGAGGAGTGGGGTGGCTACACCTTC
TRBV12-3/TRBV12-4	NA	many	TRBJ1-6	CASSLYSNSPLHF	TGTGCCAGCAGTTTATACAGTAATTCACCCCTCCACTTT
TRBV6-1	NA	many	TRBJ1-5	CASSGTRSRLGANQPQHF	TGTGCCAGCAGTGGTACAAGGAGTCGCCTGGGGGCCAATCAGCCCCAGCATTTT
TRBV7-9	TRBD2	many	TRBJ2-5	CASSLPGGETQYF	TGTGCCAGCAGCTTACCGGGAGGAGAGACCCAGTACTTC
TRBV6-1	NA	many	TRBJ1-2	CASSAARQTSYGYTF	TGTGCCAGCAGTGCGGCGAGACAGACGAGCTATGGCTACACCTTC
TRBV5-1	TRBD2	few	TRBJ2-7	CASSYYLTGTGGYEQYF	TGCGCCAGCAGCTACTACCTCACCGGGACGGGAGGGTACGAGCAGTACTTC
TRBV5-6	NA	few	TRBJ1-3	CASSLGAGDGNTIYF	TGTGCCAGCAGCTTGGGAGCTGGAGATGGGAACACCATATATTTT
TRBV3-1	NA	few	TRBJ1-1	CASSPGVGAAEAFF	TGTGCCAGCAGCCCCGGGGTGGGGGCGGCTGAAGCTTTCTTT
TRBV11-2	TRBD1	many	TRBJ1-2	CASSFTRDRGGYTF	TGTGCCAGCAGCTTCACCCGGGACAGGGGTGGCTACACCTTC
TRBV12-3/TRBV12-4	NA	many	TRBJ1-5	CASSWQGHQHF	TGTGCCAGCAGTTGGCAGGGCCACCAGCATTTT
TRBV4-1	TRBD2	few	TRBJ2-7	CASSQIGSRGGEQYF	TGCGCCAGCAGCCAAATCGGTAGTCGGGGGGGTGAGCAGTACTTC
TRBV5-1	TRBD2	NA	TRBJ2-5	CASSRTGLAGGMETQYF	TGCGCCAGCAGCAGGACCGGACTAGCGGGGGGGATGGAGACCCAGTACTTC
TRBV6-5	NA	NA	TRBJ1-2	CASSYAAQGYGYTF	TGTGCCAGCAGTTACGCCGCCCAGGGCTATGGCTACACCTTC
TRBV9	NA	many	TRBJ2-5	CASSVATTAGETQYF	TGTGCCAGCAGCGTAGCTACGACTGCCGGGGAGACCCAGTACTTC
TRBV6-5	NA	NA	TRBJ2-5	CASSYPVGGKETQYF	TGTGCCAGCAGTTACCCGGTGGGCGGGAAAGAGACCCAGTACTTC
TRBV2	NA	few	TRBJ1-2	CASSDDGYGYTF	TGTGCCAGCAGTGATGACGGCTATGGCTACACCTTC
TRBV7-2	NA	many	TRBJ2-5	CASSLGQRVQETQYF	TGTGCCAGCAGCTTAGGTCAGCGGGTACAAGAGACCCAGTACTTC
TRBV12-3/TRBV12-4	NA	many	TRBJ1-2	CASSFGGGYTF	TGTGCCAGCAGTTTCGGTGGCGGCTACACCTTC
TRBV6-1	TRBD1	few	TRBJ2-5	CASSRTRGLEETQYF	TGTGCCAGCAGTAGGACAAGGGGGCTAGAAGAGACCCAGTACTTC
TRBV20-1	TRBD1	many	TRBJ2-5	CSASTGGRETQYF	TGCAGTGCTTCAACAGGGGGGAGGGAGACCCAGTACTTC
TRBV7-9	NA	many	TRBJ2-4	CASSTRPGGGNIQYF	TGTGCCAGCAGCACCCGACCCGGAGGGGGAAACATTCAGTACTTC
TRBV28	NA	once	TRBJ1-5	CASSSIQDKRGHSNQPQHF	TGTGCCAGCAGTTCGATACAAGACAAGAGGGGCCATAGCAATCAGCCCCAGCATTTT
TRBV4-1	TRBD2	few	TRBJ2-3	CASSTGLAGRTDTQYF	TGCGCCAGCAGCACAGGACTAGCGGGCCGCACAGATACGCAGTATTTT
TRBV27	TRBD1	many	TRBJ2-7	CASSFGQGSSYEQYF	TGTGCCAGCAGTTTTGGACAGGGGTCCTCCTACGAGCAGTACTTC
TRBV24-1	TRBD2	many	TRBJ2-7	CATSAELAGIDEQYF	TGTGCCACCAGTGCGGAACTAGCGGGGATCGACGAGCAGTACTTC
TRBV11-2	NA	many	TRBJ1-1	CASSLLRGRDTEAFF	TGTGCCAGCAGCCTTCTCAGGGGTAGGGACACTGAAGCTTTCTTT
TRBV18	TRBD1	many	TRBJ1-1	CASSPRGQGQMNTEAFF	TGTGCCAGCTCACCACGGGGACAGGGTCAAATGAACACTGAAGCTTTCTTT
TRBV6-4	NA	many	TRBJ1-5	CASNPMFGGGSNQPQHF	TGTGCCAGCAACCCTATGTTCGGGGGGGGGAGCAATCAGCCCCAGCATTTT